These 20 T cell receptor beta chains share one sample of origin, sequenced in a study of early T cells in non-severe SARS-CoV-2 infection. TCRdb analysed the 5' RACE reads with MiXCR anew, one entry per CDR3 protein. The table has just under 65,000 distinct CDR3 sequences, approximately 9.2% seen once. Here the sequenced sample was whole blood, taken at baseline. Receptors originate from an adult who was a healthcare worker with PCR-confirmed SARS-CoV-2 infection or an uninfected control (not recorded which).

This clonotype was seen a few times. The CDR3 loop reads CASSYDRETEAFF. DNA for the CDR3: TGTGCCAGCAGTTATGACAGGGAGACTGAAGCTTTCTTT. The V gene is TRBV6-5, the J gene TRBJ1-1, with 7 nucleotides matching TRBD1. In germline, CDR1 is MNHEY, CDR2 SVGAGI. The CDR3 is 13 residues long. The trim removed 3 bases at V and 5 bases at J, leaving 3 bases unmatched.

This clonotype was observed a handful of times. The CDR3 is CASSRPTGGKDSPLHF. The CDR3 DNA sequence: TGCGCCAGCAGCCGCCCGACAGGGGGAAAAGATTCACCCCTCCACTTT. V gene TRBV4-1 combines with J gene TRBJ1-6; 9 bases are a match to TRBD1. CDR1 is MGHRA and CDR2 is YSYEKL in the germline V gene. The CDR3 is made up of 16 amino acids. Unmatched junction bases numbered 9, after V lost 4 bases and J lost 8 bases.

This clonotype occurred a few times. CDR3 in DNA: TGTGCCAGCAGCCCCTACAGGGGAATCTACGAGCAGTACTTC. Its protein is CASSPYRGIYEQYF. This chain uses TRBV7-8 with TRBJ2-7, with 7 bases aligning to TRBD1. J lost 3 bases, V lost 5 bases, and 7 bases had no gene match. The germline gives CDR1 SGHVS, CDR2 FQNEAQ. The CDR3 length is 14 residues.

This clonotype was counted many times. This chain uses TRBV11-3 with TRBJ1-1; possibly TRBD1 for D (6 bases). Germline CDR1 SGHNT, CDR2 YENEEA. The CDR3 is made up of 13 amino acids. V shed 3 bases and J shed 4 bases, with 9 bases lying between them. The CDR3 sequence: CASSFSGATEAFF. The CDR3 DNA reads as TGTGCCAGCAGCTTTTCAGGGGCCACTGAAGCTTTCTTT.

This clonotype was seen repeatedly, ten times or more. The chain employs TRBV30 and TRBJ2-7, with D possibly matching TRBD2 (6 bases). Trimming shortened V by 0 bases and J by 0 bases, and 9 bases separated the two germline ends. The V gene's germline CDR1 is GTSNPN and CDR2 SVGIG (reference sequence). This CDR3 has 14 residues. For the CDR3, the DNA is TGTGCCTGGAGTGTACACGGGAGCTCCTACGAGCAGTACTTC. Protein: CAWSVHGSSYEQYF.

The chain recombines TRBV9 with TRBJ1-3; D might be TRBD1 (5 bases). V lost 0 bases, J lost 0 bases, and 13 bases lay in between. This CDR3 has 17 residues. CDR1 SGDLS and CDR2 YYNGEE come from the germline V gene. CDR3: CASSVALGPFSGNTIYF. CDR3 nucleotides: TGTGCCAGCAGCGTAGCTCTGGGGCCCTTCTCTGGAAACACCATATATTTT.

The V gene is TRBV4-3, the J gene TRBJ2-7; TRBD2 matches at 7 bases. J lost 2 bases, V lost 0 bases, and 7 bases had no gene match. Germline V gene sequence: CDR1 LGHNA, CDR2 YSLEER. The CDR3 is 16 amino acids. CDR3 loop: CASSQELHGRTYEQYF. CDR3 nucleotide sequence: TGCGCCAGCAGCCAAGAGCTCCACGGGAGGACCTACGAGCAGTACTTC.

This clonotype was counted a few times. The chain has TRBV6-4 and TRBJ1-6; no definite D call. Trimming pared 6 bases from V and 9 bases from J, leaving 15 bases between. The CDR3 has 14 residues. Per germline, CDR1 MRHNA and CDR2 SNTAGT. CDR3 DNA sequence: TGTGCCAGCAGCAGTTTCTCGGAAGGTTCACCCCTCCACTTT. Its translation is CASSSFSEGSPLHF.

This clonotype came up many times. V is TRBV10-3 and J is TRBJ2-7; 7 positions agree with TRBD2. The CDR3 has 14 amino acids. Germline CDR1 is ENHRY and CDR2 is SYGVKD. Trimming took 6 bases from V and 4 from J; bases not matched to a gene: 9. CDR3 protein: CAISGASGIYEQYF. The CDR3 DNA reads as TGTGCCATCAGCGGTGCCAGCGGGATTTACGAGCAGTACTTC.

The V gene is TRBV28, the J gene TRBJ1-2; D may be TRBD1 (5 bases). The CDR3 runs to 16 residues. The V and J ends lost 3 bases and 4 bases respectively, with 18 bases between them. CDR1 MDHEN and CDR2 SYDVKM come from the germline V gene. CDR3 loop: CASSFEQVPSIYGYTF. The CDR3 nucleotides read TGTGCCAGCAGTTTTGAACAGGTTCCTTCTATCTATGGCTACACCTTC.

This clonotype was picked up many times. The chain links TRBV27 to TRBJ1-4; no reliable D call. The CDR3 is 14 residues long. The germline CDR1 and CDR2 sequences are MNHEY and SMNVEV (reference sequence). The V end was cut by 0 bases, the J end by 10 bases, with 12 bases between. CDR3 amino acids: CASSLSYGWGKLFF. In DNA form, the CDR3 reads TGTGCCAGCAGTTTATCGTATGGGTGGGGAAAACTGTTTTTT.

This clonotype was detected many times. The chain carries TRBV5-1 and TRBJ1-1; D not certain. Trimming took off 4 bases at V and 4 bases at J, with 17 bases between the two ends. Germline loops: CDR1 SGHRS, CDR2 YFSETQ. The CDR3 extends over 15 amino acids. The chain's CDR3 is CASSVARTAGTEAFF. CDR3 nucleotides: TGCGCCAGCAGCGTCGCCCGGACGGCGGGCACTGAAGCTTTCTTT.

The chain employs TRBV6-2 or TRBV6-3 and TRBJ2-1; 7 bases match TRBD2. V shed 6 bases and J 0 bases; nucleotides not matched to a gene: 8. CDR1 is MNHEY and CDR2 is SVGEGT in the germline V gene. The CDR3 runs to 16 residues. This chain's CDR3 is CASRGSGARSYNEQFF. The CDR3 nucleotides read TGTGCCAGCAGGGGGAGCGGGGCCCGCTCCTACAATGAGCAGTTCTTC.

This clonotype was detected only a few times. One end of the junction is discordant with germline, which a read error may explain. This rearrangement joins TRBV6-2 or TRBV6-3 to TRBJ2-7, with D perhaps TRBD2 (5 bases). CDR1 and CDR2 from the germline V gene are MNHEY and SVGEGT. The CDR3 contains 14 residues. The CDR3 nucleotides are TGTGCCAGCAGCCTAACGGACTCAAAGGAGATGCGGAACTTC. Translating gives CASSLTDSKEMRNF.

This clonotype was picked up many times. V usage is TRBV5-6 and J usage is TRBJ2-1; tentatively, D is TRBD2 (5 bases). The CDR3 covers 14 residues. Trimming stripped 3 bases from V and 4 bases from J, with 11 bases between. CDR1 and CDR2 (germline): SGHDT, YYEEEE. The CDR3 DNA reads TGTGCCAGCAGCTCTCGCGGAGGTTACAATGAGCAGTTCTTC. Translation gives CASSSRGGYNEQFF. The full variable domain, with the rest looked up from reference TRBV5-6 and TRBJ2-1, is DAGVTQSPTHLIKTRGQQVTLRCSPKSGHDTVSWYQQALGQGPQFIFQYYEEEERQRGNFPDRFSGHQFPNYSSELNVNALLLGDSALYLCASSSRGGYNEQFFGPGTRLTVL.

This clonotype has a handful of counts. CDR3 protein: CASSYDPSYGYTF. The CDR3 DNA sequence: TGCGCCAGCAGCTACGACCCCTCCTATGGCTACACCTTC. The J gene is TRBJ1-2, the V gene TRBV10-1; D not certain. V lost 6 bases and J 4 bases, leaving 12 bases between the germline ends. Germline CDR1 and CDR2: WNHNN and SYGVQD (reference sequence). This CDR3 contains 13 residues.

V usage is TRBV11-2 and J usage is TRBJ2-2; a possible D gene is TRBD2 (6 bases). Germline V gene data show CDR1 as SGHAT and CDR2 as FQNNGV. The CDR3 has 14 amino acids. The germline V and J ends were trimmed by 3 bases and 5 bases, with 10 bases remaining between them. The CDR3 sequence: CASSLLARTGELFF. In nucleotides, the CDR3 is TGTGCCAGCAGCTTGCTAGCGAGAACCGGGGAGCTGTTTTTT.

This chain uses TRBV24-1 with TRBJ2-2, with 8 bases aligning to TRBD1. Germline trimming cut 10 bases from V and 6 bases from J; bases unmatched to any gene: 3. Germline V gene sequence: CDR1 KGHDR, CDR2 SFDVKD. The CDR3 has 12 amino acids. CDR3 protein: CATTGEAGELFF. CDR3 sequence (DNA): TGTGCCACGACAGGGGAGGCCGGGGAGCTGTTTTTT.

This sequence joins TRBV11-2 and TRBJ1-5; D might be TRBD1 (6 bases). CDR3 length: 14 amino acids. In germline, CDR1 is SGHAT, CDR2 FQNNGV. The ends were cut back, 4 bases at V and 1 base at J, with 8 bases in the middle. CDR3: CASSYGQSNQPQHF. CDR3 coding DNA: TGTGCCAGCAGCTACGGACAGAGCAATCAGCCCCAGCATTTT.

The rearrangement joins TRBV2 to TRBJ1-5, with 8 bases lining up with TRBD1. V shed 3 bases, J shed 5 bases, and the junction held 3 bases outside the gene matches. CDR3 size: 14 residues. CDR1 is SNHLY and CDR2 is FYNNEI in the germline V gene. CDR3 amino acids: CASSDRGRYQPQHF. The CDR3 bases are TGTGCCAGCAGTGACAGGGGGCGTTATCAGCCCCAGCATTTT. The variable domain in full, with the rest retrieved from reference TRBV2 and TRBJ1-5, is EPEVTQTPSHQVTQMGQEVILRCVPISNHLYFYWYRQILGQKVEFLVSFYNNEISEKSEIFDDQFSVERPDGSNFTLKIRSTKLEDSAMYFCASSDRGRYQPQHFGDGTRLSIL.